Listed below are T cell receptor beta chains from one sample, sequenced in a study of T cells expressing NK-cell markers. TCRdb reprocessed the 5' RACE reads and reports one entry per CDR3 protein, with no DNA. This table lists about 150,000 distinct CDR3 sequences. Sequencing was carried out using blood T cells: a sorted CD56 or NKG2C T cell subset, CD4+ or CD8+ T cells, or bulk PBMC T cells (not recorded which). These receptors came from a woman aged 45-65 years in good health. CDR3s include the opening cysteine and the closing phenylalanine or tryptophan.

CDR3: CANDAYAWQFF; J: TRBJ2-1; V: TRBV7-2
CDR3: CASRDSNSPLHF; J: TRBJ1-6; V: TRBV7-9
CDR3: CASASTADTQYF; J: TRBJ2-3; V: TRBV12-3/TRBV12-4
CDR3: CASSYRLPQQFF; J: TRBJ2-1; V: TRBV11-2
CDR3: CASSLRAGGPAGEQFF; J: TRBJ2-1; V: TRBV12-3/TRBV12-4
CDR3: CAISTASYNEQFF; J: TRBJ2-1; V: TRBV15
CDR3: CASSDTAGGHNEQFF; J: TRBJ2-1; V: TRBV6-4
CDR3: CAWSVQHHYEQYF; J: TRBJ2-7; V: TRBV30
CDR3: CASSQVQWKETQYF; J: TRBJ2-5; V: TRBV14
CDR3: CASSVDREAIEAFF; J: TRBJ1-1; V: TRBV11-2
CDR3: CSAFSGLNTDTQYF; J: TRBJ2-3; V: TRBV20-1
CDR3: CASSDRDRLEEYNEQFF; J: TRBJ2-1; V: TRBV25-1
CDR3: CASRRDTEFSGANVLTF; J: TRBJ2-6; V: TRBV12-3/TRBV12-4
CDR3: CSVGRRYEQYF; J: TRBJ2-7; V: TRBV29-1
CDR3: CSARPPGTSGYNEQFF; J: TRBJ2-1; V: TRBV20-1
CDR3: CASSRPDRGEETQYF; J: TRBJ2-5; V: TRBV18
CDR3: CASLDSNNEQFF; J: TRBJ2-1; V: TRBV5-1
CDR3: CASSRQGPRGDTQYF; J: TRBJ2-3; V: TRBV10-2
CDR3: CAWSMNQGTEQFF; J: TRBJ2-1; V: TRBV30
CDR3: CASSVASGDTDTQYF; J: TRBJ2-3; V: TRBV9
CDR3: CAWSEGGEQYF; J: TRBJ2-7; V: TRBV30
CDR3: CASTPQVSGSDEQFF; J: TRBJ2-1; V: TRBV2